This T cell receptor (beta chain) was observed in a study of identical twins. Study outcomes and limitations: Out-of-frame alpha sequences shared between twins exhibited an excess of low generation probability.

At least ten counts were recorded for this clonotype. Antigen unknown. Each CDR3 protein is one row after TCRdb ran MiXCR on the 5' RACE reads. This table has 130,000 to 150,000 distinct CDR3 sequences, around 3.5% appearing once. The CDR3 length is 14 residues. CDR1 and CDR2 from the germline V gene are MNHEY and SVGAGI. Trimming shortened V by 2 bases and J by 2 bases, and 7 bases separated the two germline ends. Material: memory T cells sorted from blood. V usage is TRBV6-5 and J usage is TRBJ2-1; no firm D call. This receptor was taken from a man younger than 35 in good health. CDR3 protein: CASSYRQAYNEQFF. The CDR3 DNA reads as TGTGCCAGCAGTTACAGGCAGGCCTACAATGAGCAGTTCTTC.